This TCR beta chain appears in the sequencing data of a study of control samples from healthy donors and cancer patients. Losses at the gene ends were 3 bases for V and 4 bases for J; bases not matched to a gene: 4. The CDR3 totals 14 residues. Per the germline V gene, CDR1 is LNHNV and CDR2 is YYDKDF (reference sequence). TCRdb keeps only in-frame clones here, not all; method: immunoSEQ multiplex PCR. The sample yields some 160,000 clones, about 94% seen once. The chain joins TRBV15 to TRBJ2-5, with 8 bases that match TRBD2. The clonotype originates from a woman aged 40-49 years in good health. The sequenced sample was blood. The CDR3 DNA is TGTGCCACCAGCAGGACCCTAGCGGGAGAGACCCAGTACTTC. As protein: CATSRTLAGETQYF.